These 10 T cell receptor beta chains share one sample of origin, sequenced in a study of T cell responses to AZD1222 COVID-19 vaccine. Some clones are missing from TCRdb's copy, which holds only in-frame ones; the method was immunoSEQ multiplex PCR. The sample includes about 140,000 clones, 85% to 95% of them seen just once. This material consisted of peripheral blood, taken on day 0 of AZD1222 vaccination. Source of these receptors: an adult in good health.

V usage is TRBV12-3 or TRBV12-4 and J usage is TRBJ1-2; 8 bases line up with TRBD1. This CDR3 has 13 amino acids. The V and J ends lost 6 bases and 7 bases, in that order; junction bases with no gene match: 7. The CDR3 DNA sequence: TGTGCCAGCAGACGGGGACAGGTTTTTGGCTACACCTTC. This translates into CASRRGQVFGYTF.

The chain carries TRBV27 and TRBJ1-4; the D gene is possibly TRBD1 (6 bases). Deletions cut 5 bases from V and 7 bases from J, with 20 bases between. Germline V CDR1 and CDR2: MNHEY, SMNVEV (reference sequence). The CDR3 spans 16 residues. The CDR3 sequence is CASSLASPDRFEKLFF. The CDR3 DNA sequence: TGTGCCAGCAGTCTCGCTTCCCCCGACAGGTTTGAAAAACTGTTTTTT.

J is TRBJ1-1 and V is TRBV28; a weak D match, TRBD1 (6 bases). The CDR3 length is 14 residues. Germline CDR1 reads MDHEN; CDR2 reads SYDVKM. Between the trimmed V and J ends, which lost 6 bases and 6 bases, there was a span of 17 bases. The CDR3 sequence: CASSTQGGGPEAFF. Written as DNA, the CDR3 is TGTGCCAGCAGCACCCAGGGAGGGGGGCCTGAAGCTTTCTTT.

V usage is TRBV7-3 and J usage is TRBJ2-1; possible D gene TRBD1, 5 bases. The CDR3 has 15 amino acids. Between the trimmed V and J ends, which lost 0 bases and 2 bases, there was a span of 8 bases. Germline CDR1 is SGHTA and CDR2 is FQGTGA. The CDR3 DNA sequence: TGTGCCAGCAGCTTAACGAAGGGGACCTACAATGAGCAGTTCTTC. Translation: CASSLTKGTYNEQFF.

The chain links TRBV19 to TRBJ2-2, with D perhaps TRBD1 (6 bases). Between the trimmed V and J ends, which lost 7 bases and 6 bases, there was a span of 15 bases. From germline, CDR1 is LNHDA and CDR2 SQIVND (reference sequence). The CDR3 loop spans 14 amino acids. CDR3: CASKGGVGAGELFF. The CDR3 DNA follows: TGTGCCAGTAAAGGGGGTGTTGGGGCCGGGGAGCTGTTTTTT.

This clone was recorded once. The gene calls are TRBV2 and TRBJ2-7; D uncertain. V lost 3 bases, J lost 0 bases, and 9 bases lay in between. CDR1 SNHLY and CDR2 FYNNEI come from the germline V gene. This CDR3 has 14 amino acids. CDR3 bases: TGTGCCAGCAGTGAGGGCAGTAGCTCCTACGAGCAGTACTTC. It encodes CASSEGSSSYEQYF.

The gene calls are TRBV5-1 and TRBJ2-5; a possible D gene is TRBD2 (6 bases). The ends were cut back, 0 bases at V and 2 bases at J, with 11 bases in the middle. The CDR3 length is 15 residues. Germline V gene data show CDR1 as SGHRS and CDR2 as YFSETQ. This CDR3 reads CASSLDGREQETQYF. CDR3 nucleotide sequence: TGCGCCAGCAGCTTGGACGGGAGAGAGCAAGAGACCCAGTACTTC.

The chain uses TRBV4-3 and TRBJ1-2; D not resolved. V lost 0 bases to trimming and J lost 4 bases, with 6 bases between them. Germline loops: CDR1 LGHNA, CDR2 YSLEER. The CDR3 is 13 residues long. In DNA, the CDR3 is TGCGCCAGCAGCCAAGAAAACGGCTATGGCTACACCTTC. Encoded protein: CASSQENGYGYTF.

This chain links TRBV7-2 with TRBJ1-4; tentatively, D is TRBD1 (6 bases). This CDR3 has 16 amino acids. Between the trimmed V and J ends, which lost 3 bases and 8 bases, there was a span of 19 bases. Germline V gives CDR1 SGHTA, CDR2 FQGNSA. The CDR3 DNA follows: TGTGCCAGCAGCTTGGGACACCTCCTATCGGGCGAAAAACTGTTTTTT. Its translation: CASSLGHLLSGEKLFF.

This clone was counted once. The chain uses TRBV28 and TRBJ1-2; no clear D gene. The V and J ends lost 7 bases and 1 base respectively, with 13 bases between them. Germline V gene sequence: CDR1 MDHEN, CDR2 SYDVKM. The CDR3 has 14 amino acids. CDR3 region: CASTPPVFNYGYTF. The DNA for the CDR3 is TGTGCCAGCACCCCCCCGGTTTTTAACTATGGCTACACCTTC.